A single sample gave rise to the 23 T cell receptor beta chains below, sequenced in a study of blood T cell repertoires in COVID-19. Here immunoSEQ multiplex PCR was the method, and the copy in TCRdb shows in-frame clones only, minus some. The data contain 110,000 to 150,000 clones, around 72% of them singletons. The specimen was peripheral blood. These TCRs come from an older woman with acute or convalescent COVID-19.

The chain couples TRBV5-3 to TRBJ2-3, with 8 positions matching TRBD2. TRBV5-3 is filed as an ORF, its function uncertain. Germline trimming cut 9 bases from V and 1 base from J; bases unmatched to any gene: 7. The CDR3 is 14 residues long. CDR3 protein: CANRWREGTDTQYF. The CDR3 DNA sequence: TGTGCCAATCGGTGGCGGGAGGGCACAGATACGCAGTATTTT.

The chain uses TRBV19 and TRBJ2-3; D possibly corresponds to TRBD2 (7 bases). The CDR3 spans 14 residues. V was clipped by 7 bases and J by 5 bases, with 16 bases between them. Germline lookup yields CDR1 LNHDA and CDR2 SQIVND (reference sequence). The CDR3 DNA reads as TGTGCCAGTAAGGGGGGGAGGGCCCAAGATACGCAGTATTTT. Protein product: CASKGGRAQDTQYF.

This chain uses TRBV9 with TRBJ2-7; possible D gene TRBD2, 6 bases. The V end was cut by 3 bases, the J end by 6 bases, with 19 bases between. The CDR3 totals 15 residues. CDR1 is SGDLS and CDR2 is YYNGEE in the germline V gene. In nucleotides, the CDR3 is TGTGCCAGCAGCGCCTCGGGAGAGGGTTTAGCCGAGCAGTACTTC. Protein: CASSASGEGLAEQYF.

The chain has TRBV7-9 and TRBJ1-2; D not certain. CDR1 SEHNR and CDR2 FQNEAQ come from the germline V gene (reference sequence). The CDR3 has 15 amino acids. Trimming removed 0 bases at V and 8 bases at J, with 16 bases between. CDR3 sequence: CASSLAGARMEGYTF. The DNA of the CDR3 is TGTGCCAGCAGCTTAGCTGGTGCCCGGATGGAGGGCTACACCTTC.

The V and J genes are TRBV28 and TRBJ2-7; TRBD2 aligns across 8 bases. The length of the CDR3 is 16 residues. The J segment lost 0 bases and the V segment lost 3 bases, leaving 7 bases of the junction unmatched. Germline V gene lookup returns CDR1 MDHEN and CDR2 SYDVKM. For the CDR3, the DNA is TGTGCCAGCAGTTTCGTACTAGCGGAACTCTCCTACGAGCAGTACTTC. This codes for CASSFVLAELSYEQYF.

The chain employs TRBV4-1 and TRBJ1-6; possibly TRBD1 for D (5 bases). From germline, CDR1 is MGHRA and CDR2 YSYEKL. The CDR3 length is 14 residues. V was clipped by 4 bases and J by 9 bases, with 13 bases between them. CDR3 coding DNA: TGCGCCAGCAGCCTACCAGGGCGAACTTCACCCCTCCACTTT. Its translation is CASSLPGRTSPLHF.

The chain combines TRBV5-4 with TRBJ2-1; D may be TRBD2 (5 bases). Germline V gene lookup returns CDR1 SGHNT and CDR2 YYREEE (reference sequence). V lost 5 bases and J 0 bases, leaving 18 bases between the germline ends. This CDR3 comprises 17 residues. The CDR3 DNA reads as TGTGCCAGCAGACCTATTCGAGGGAGTTTCTCCTACAATGAGCAGTTCTTC. Encoded protein: CASRPIRGSFSYNEQFF.

This chain connects TRBV27 to TRBJ2-1; the match to TRBD1 covers 7 bases. CDR3 length equals 14 residues. V shed 3 bases and J 7 bases; nucleotides not matched to a gene: 6. Germline loops: CDR1 MNHEY, CDR2 SMNVEV (reference sequence). CDR3 nucleotide sequence: TGTGCCAGCAGTTTCGGCAGGGGGTTGAATGAGCAGTTCTTC. Residues: CASSFGRGLNEQFF.

The chain is built from TRBV28 and TRBJ2-1, with 8 bases that match TRBD2. There are 19 residues in the CDR3. Germline V gene sequence: CDR1 MDHEN, CDR2 SYDVKM. V lost 4 bases and J lost 0; bases outside the gene matches: 14. CDR3 region: CASSSLRGQAGVSYNEQFF. The DNA for the CDR3 is TGTGCCAGCAGTTCCCTTCGGGGCCAAGCGGGGGTCTCCTACAATGAGCAGTTCTTC.

This sequence joins TRBV7-8 and TRBJ1-1, with 7 positions matching TRBD1. V trimming: 9 bases; J trimming: 0 bases; junction bases outside the gene matches: 7. The CDR3 contains 14 residues. Germline V CDR1 and CDR2: SGHVS, FQNEAQ. As DNA, the CDR3 is TGTGCCAGTACAGGGGCAGCCATGAACACTGAAGCTTTCTTT. Translated, it gives CASTGAAMNTEAFF.

The genes are TRBV5-4 and TRBJ2-7; maybe TRBD2 (6 bases). Between the trimmed V and J ends, which lost 0 bases and 6 bases, there was a span of 7 bases. The length of the CDR3 is 12 residues. Germline CDR1 SGHNT, CDR2 YYREEE (reference sequence). In DNA, the CDR3 is TGTGCCAGCAGCTTGGTGACTAGCGAGCAGTACTTC. This sequence encodes CASSLVTSEQYF. The full variable domain, its missing parts supplied by reference TRBV5-4 and TRBJ2-7, is ETGVTQSPTHLIKTRGQQVTLRCSSQSGHNTVSWYQQALGQGPQFIFQYYREEENGRGNFPPRFSGLQFPNYSSELNVNALELDDSALYLCASSLVTSEQYFGPGTRLTVT.

J is TRBJ1-2 and V is TRBV10-3; D possibly corresponds to TRBD1 (6 bases). The length of the CDR3 is 13 residues. The V end was cut by 4 bases, the J end by 7 bases, with 13 bases between. The germline V gene encodes CDR1 ENHRY and CDR2 SYGVKD. In DNA, the CDR3 is TGTGCCATCAGTGGGGGGCAGGGCGGTGGCTACACCTTC. As protein: CAISGGQGGGYTF.

This clone was counted between two and nine times. The chain recombines TRBV27 with TRBJ1-3; maybe TRBD1 (6 bases). Deletions cut 2 bases from V and 3 bases from J, with 14 bases between. Looked up from germline, CDR1 is MNHEY and CDR2 is SMNVEV (reference sequence). The CDR3 covers 16 residues. DNA of the CDR3: TGTGCCAGCAGTTTACGGGGGGGGCTCAGTGGAAACACCATATATTTT. It is translated as CASSLRGGLSGNTIYF.

The chain joins TRBV6-1 to TRBJ2-1, with TRBD2 identical over 9 bases. The CDR3 sequence is 14 residues long. J was trimmed by 9 bases and V by 3 bases; bases with no gene match: 6. Germline CDR1 MNHNS, CDR2 SASEGT. The CDR3 bases are TGTGCCAGCAGTGATAGCGGGAGCTTGCGTGAGCAGTTCTTC. Residues: CASSDSGSLREQFF.

The genes are TRBV10-3 and TRBJ2-3, with 9 bases aligning to TRBD2. V dropped 6 bases and J dropped 3; count of bases not matched to a gene: 7. This CDR3 is 15 amino acids long. Germline values: CDR1 ENHRY, CDR2 SYGVKD. CDR3 amino acids: CAISHPSGTTDTQYF. The CDR3, as DNA: TGTGCCATCAGCCACCCTAGCGGGACTACAGATACGCAGTATTTT.

The chain recombines TRBV27 with TRBJ2-1; TRBD2 matches at 12 bases. CDR3 length: 18 residues. Germline loops: CDR1 MNHEY, CDR2 SMNVEV (reference sequence). V lost 3 bases to trimming and J lost 2 bases; unmatched junction nucleotides: 8. CDR3 DNA: TGTGCCAGCAGTTTTATGGCTAGCGGGAGGGTTCCCTACAATGAGCAGTTCTTC. This codes for CASSFMASGRVPYNEQFF.

The V and J genes are TRBV14 and TRBJ1-3; D gene uncertain. Germline V gene lookup returns CDR1 SGHDN and CDR2 FVKESK. Between the trimmed V and J ends, which lost 1 base and 3 bases, there was a span of 16 bases. CDR3 size: 17 residues. CDR3 bases: TGTGCCAGCAGCCAAGGATTGATCCCGAGCGGTGGAAACACCATATATTTT. It encodes CASSQGLIPSGGNTIYF.

In its sample, this clone was seen a few times. This sequence joins TRBV5-1 and TRBJ1-6, with D possibly TRBD1 on 6 matching bases. Trimming removed 2 bases from V and 8 bases from J, with 11 bases in between. Germline V gene lookup returns CDR1 SGHRS and CDR2 YFSETQ. The length of the CDR3 is 14 residues. This chain's CDR3 is CASSLQGTYSPLHF. CDR3 coding DNA: TGCGCCAGCAGCTTACAGGGAACATATTCACCCCTCCACTTT.

This clone was seen a few times. V is TRBV7-9 and J is TRBJ1-6, with TRBD1 identical over 12 bases. The V segment lost 8 bases and the J segment 8 bases; nucleotides outside the gene matches: 1. The germline V gene encodes CDR1 SEHNR and CDR2 FQNEAQ (reference sequence). This CDR3 is 13 amino acids long. In DNA form, the CDR3 reads TGTGCCAGCGGGGACAGGGGGCATTCACCCCTCCACTTT. It specifies CASGDRGHSPLHF.

This chain joins TRBV7-3 and TRBJ2-3; 10 bases agree with TRBD2. The CDR3 spans 15 residues. V dropped 5 bases and J dropped 2; count of bases not matched to a gene: 4. CDR1 is SGHTA, CDR2 FQGTGA, per germline. The CDR3 spells CASSRTSGTTDTQYF. The CDR3 DNA sequence: TGTGCCAGCAGCCGGACTAGCGGAACCACAGATACGCAGTATTTT.

The CDR3 here is CASSIRWQADYSNQPQHF. The CDR3 region has the DNA TGTGCCAGTAGTATCCGGTGGCAGGCCGATTATAGCAATCAGCCCCAGCATTTT. V gene TRBV19 combines with J gene TRBJ1-5; D remains unclear. The germline V gene encodes CDR1 LNHDA and CDR2 SQIVND (reference sequence). The CDR3 has 18 residues. Between the trimmed V and J ends, which lost 3 bases and 0 bases, there was a span of 18 bases. Together with reference TRBV19 and TRBJ1-5, the CDR3 gives the full variable domain: DGGITQSPKYLFRKEGQNVTLSCEQNLNHDAMYWYRQDPGQGLRLIYYSQIVNDFQKGDIAEGYSVSREKKESFPLTVTSAQKNPTAFYLCASSIRWQADYSNQPQHFGDGTRLSIL.

This chain joins TRBV5-1 and TRBJ2-1; 10 nucleotides match TRBD2. The CDR3 is made up of 16 amino acids. CDR1 is SGHRS, CDR2 YFSETQ, per germline. The V segment lost 0 bases and the J segment 9 bases; nucleotides outside the gene matches: 9. The CDR3: CASSLVSSGRSAEQFF. The CDR3 region has the DNA TGCGCCAGCAGCTTGGTTTCTAGCGGGAGAAGTGCTGAGCAGTTCTTC.

The rearrangement links TRBV19 to TRBJ2-1; TRBD2 matches at 11 bases. The V gene's germline CDR1 is LNHDA and CDR2 SQIVND (reference sequence). With V trimmed by 5 bases and J by 4 bases, 7 bases remained unmatched. The CDR3 runs to 16 residues. CDR3 sequence reads: CASSRIGTSGYNEQFF. For the CDR3, the DNA is TGTGCCAGTAGTCGAATAGGGACTAGCGGTTACAATGAGCAGTTCTTC. The complete variable domain, with remaining parts taken from reference TRBV19 and TRBJ2-1, reads DGGITQSPKYLFRKEGQNVTLSCEQNLNHDAMYWYRQDPGQGLRLIYYSQIVNDFQKGDIAEGYSVSREKKESFPLTVTSAQKNPTAFYLCASSRIGTSGYNEQFFGPGTRLTVL.